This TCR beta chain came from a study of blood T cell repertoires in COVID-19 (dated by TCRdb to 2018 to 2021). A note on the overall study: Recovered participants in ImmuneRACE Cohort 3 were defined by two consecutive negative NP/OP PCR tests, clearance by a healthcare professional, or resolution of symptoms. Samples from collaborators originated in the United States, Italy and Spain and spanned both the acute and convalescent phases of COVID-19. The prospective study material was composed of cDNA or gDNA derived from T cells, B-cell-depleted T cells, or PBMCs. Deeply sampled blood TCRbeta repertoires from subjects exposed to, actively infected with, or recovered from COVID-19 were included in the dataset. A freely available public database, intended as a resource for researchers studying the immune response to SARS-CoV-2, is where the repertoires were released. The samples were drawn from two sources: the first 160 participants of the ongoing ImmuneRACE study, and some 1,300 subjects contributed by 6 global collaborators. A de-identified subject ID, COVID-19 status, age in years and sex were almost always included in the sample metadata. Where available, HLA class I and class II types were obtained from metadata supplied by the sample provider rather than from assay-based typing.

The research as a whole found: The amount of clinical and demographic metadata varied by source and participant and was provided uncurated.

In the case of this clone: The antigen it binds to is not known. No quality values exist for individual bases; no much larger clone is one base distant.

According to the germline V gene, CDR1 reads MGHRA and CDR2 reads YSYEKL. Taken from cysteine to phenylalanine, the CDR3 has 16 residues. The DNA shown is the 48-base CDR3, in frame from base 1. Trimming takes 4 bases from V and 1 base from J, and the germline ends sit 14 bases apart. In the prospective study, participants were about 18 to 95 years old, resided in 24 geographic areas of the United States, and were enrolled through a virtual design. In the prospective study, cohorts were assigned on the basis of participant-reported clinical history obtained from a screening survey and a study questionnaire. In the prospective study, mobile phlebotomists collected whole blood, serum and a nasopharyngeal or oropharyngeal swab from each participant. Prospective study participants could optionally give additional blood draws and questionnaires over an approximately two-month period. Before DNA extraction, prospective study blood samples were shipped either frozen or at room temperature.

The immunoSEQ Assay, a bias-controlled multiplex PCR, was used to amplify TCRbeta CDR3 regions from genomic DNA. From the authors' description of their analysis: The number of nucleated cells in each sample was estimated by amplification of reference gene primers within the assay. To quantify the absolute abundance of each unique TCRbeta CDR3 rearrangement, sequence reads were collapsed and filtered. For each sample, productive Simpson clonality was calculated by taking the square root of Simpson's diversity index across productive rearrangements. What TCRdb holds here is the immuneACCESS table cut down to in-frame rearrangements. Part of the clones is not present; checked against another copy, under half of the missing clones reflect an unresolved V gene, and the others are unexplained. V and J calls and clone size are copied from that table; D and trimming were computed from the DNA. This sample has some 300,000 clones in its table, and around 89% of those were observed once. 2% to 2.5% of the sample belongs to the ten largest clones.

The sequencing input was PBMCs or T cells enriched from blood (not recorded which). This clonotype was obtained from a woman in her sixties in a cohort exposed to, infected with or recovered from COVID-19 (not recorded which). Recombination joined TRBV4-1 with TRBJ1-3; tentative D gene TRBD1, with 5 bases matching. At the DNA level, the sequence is TGCGCCAGCAGCCTTACCGACAGTGCATCTGGAAACACCATATATTTT. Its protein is CASSLTDSASGNTIYF.